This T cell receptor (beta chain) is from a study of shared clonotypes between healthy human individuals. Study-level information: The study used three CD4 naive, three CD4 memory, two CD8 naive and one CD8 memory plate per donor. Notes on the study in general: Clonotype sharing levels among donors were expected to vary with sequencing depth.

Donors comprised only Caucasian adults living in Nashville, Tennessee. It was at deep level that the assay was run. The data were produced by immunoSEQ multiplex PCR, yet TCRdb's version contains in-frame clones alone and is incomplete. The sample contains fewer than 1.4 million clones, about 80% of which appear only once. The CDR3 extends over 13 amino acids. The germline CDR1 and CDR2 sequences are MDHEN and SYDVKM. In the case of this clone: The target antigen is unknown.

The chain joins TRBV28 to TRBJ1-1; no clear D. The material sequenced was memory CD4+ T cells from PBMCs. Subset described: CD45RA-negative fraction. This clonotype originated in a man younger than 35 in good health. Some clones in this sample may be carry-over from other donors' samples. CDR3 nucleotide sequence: TGTGCTATTGAGTCCGTGGCAGACACTGAAGCTTTCTTT. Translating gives CAIESVADTEAFF. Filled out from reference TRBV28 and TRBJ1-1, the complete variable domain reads DVKVTQSSRYLVKRTGEKVFLECVQDMDHENMFWYRQDPGLGLRLIYFSYDVKMKEKGDIPEGYSVSREKKERFSLILESASTNQTSMYLCAIESVADTEAFFGQGTRLTVV.